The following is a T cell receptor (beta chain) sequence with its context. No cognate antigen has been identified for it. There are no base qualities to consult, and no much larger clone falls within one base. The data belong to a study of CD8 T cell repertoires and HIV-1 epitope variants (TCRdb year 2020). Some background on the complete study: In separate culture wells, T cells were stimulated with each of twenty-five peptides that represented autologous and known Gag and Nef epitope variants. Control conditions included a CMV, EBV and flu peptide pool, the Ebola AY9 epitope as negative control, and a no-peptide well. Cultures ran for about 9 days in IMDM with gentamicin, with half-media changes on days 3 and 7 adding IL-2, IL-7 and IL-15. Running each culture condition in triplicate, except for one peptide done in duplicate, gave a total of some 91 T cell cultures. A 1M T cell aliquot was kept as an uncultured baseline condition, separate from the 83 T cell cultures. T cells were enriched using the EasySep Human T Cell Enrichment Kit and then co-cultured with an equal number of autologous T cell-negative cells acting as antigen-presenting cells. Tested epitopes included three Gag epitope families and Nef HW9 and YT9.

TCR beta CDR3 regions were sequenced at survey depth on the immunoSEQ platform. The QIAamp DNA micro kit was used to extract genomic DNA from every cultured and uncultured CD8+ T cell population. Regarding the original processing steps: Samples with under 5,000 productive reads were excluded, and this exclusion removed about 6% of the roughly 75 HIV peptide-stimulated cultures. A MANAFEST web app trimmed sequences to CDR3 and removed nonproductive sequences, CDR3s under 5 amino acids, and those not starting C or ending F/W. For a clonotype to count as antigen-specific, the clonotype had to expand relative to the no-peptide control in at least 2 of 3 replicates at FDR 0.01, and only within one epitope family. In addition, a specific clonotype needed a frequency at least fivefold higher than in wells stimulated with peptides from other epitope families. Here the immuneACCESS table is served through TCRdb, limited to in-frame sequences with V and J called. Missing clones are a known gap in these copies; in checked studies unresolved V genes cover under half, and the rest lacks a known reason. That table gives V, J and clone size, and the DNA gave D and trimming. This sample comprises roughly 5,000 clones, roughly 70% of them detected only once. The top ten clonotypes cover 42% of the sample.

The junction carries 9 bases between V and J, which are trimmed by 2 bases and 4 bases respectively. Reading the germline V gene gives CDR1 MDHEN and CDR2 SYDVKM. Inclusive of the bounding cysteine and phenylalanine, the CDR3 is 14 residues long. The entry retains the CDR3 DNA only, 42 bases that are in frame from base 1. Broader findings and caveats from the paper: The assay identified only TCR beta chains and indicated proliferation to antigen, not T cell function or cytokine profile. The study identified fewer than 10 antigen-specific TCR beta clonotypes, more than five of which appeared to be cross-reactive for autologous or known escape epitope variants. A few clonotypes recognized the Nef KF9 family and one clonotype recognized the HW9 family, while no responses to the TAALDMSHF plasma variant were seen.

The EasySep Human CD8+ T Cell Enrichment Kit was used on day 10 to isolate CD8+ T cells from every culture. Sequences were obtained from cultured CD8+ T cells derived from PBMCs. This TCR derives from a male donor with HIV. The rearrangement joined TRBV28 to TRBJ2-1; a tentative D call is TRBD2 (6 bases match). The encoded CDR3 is CASSLTSLYNEQFF. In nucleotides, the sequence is TGTGCCAGCAGTTTAACTAGCTTGTACAATGAGCAGTTCTTC.